The rows below give T cell receptor beta chains drawn from one sample of a study of T cell changes during pregnancy in multiple sclerosis. Generated by immunoSEQ multiplex PCR, the TCRdb table keeps only in-frame clones and is missing some. The table shows some 20,000 clones, with 88% occurring only once. The sample in question was CD4+ T cells from peripheral blood mononuclear cells, obtained in the first trimester of pregnancy. The receptors originated from a female donor in good health, enrolled as a control in a pregnancy study. The CDR3 runs from the conserved cysteine through the conserved F or W. D genes are given only for firm matches. Not every row has a clone size; where given, it reads once, few, many or a size class.

v_gene: TRBV27
d_gene: -
j_gene: TRBJ1-3
len: 15
abundance: -
CDR3nt: TGTGCCAGCAGTTTACGGGGGGCCGGAGGAAACACCATATATTTT
CDR3aa: CASSLRGAGGNTIYF

v_gene: TRBV19
d_gene: -
j_gene: TRBJ1-1
len: 14
abundance: -
CDR3nt: TGTGCCAGTAGTATTACCCGGGTGAACACTGAAGCTTTCTTT
CDR3aa: CASSITRVNTEAFF

v_gene: TRBV11-3
d_gene: TRBD1
j_gene: TRBJ1-2
len: 13
abundance: -
CDR3nt: TGTGCCAGCAGCCCGACAGGGGAGGCTGGCTACACCTTC
CDR3aa: CASSPTGEAGYTF

v_gene: TRBV30
d_gene: -
j_gene: TRBJ1-6
len: 15
abundance: -
CDR3nt: TGTGCCTGGAGTGTACCCGGACAGACTAATTCACCCCTCCACTTT
CDR3aa: CAWSVPGQTNSPLHF

v_gene: TRBV5-1
d_gene: TRBD2
j_gene: TRBJ2-1
len: 17
abundance: -
CDR3nt: TGCGCCAGCAGCTCGGGACTAGCGGGAGGGTCCTACAATGAGCAGTTCTTC
CDR3aa: CASSSGLAGGSYNEQFF

v_gene: TRBV5-1
d_gene: TRBD2
j_gene: TRBJ2-2
len: 20
abundance: once
CDR3nt: TGCGCCAGCAGCTTGGCCGGAGGAAGCGGGAGGGGTATGGACACCGGGGAGCTGTTTTTT
CDR3aa: CASSLAGGSGRGMDTGELFF

v_gene: TRBV7-6
d_gene: TRBD1
j_gene: TRBJ2-1
len: 13
abundance: -
CDR3nt: TGTGCCAGCCGGGGACAGGGGGGAAATGAGCAGTTCTTC
CDR3aa: CASRGQGGNEQFF

v_gene: TRBV5-1
d_gene: -
j_gene: TRBJ1-5
len: 14
abundance: -
CDR3nt: TGCGCCAGCAGCCGTTCTCCGGGTAATCAGCCCCAGCATTTT
CDR3aa: CASSRSPGNQPQHF

v_gene: TRBV7-9
d_gene: TRBD1
j_gene: TRBJ1-2
len: 13
abundance: -
CDR3nt: TGTGCCAGCAGCGCACCCGGGACAGGGGGCTACACCTTC
CDR3aa: CASSAPGTGGYTF

v_gene: TRBV7-8
d_gene: -
j_gene: TRBJ1-1
len: 15
abundance: -
CDR3nt: TGTGCCAGCAGCTTAGCAAAGGGGCCCAGCTTCGAAGCTTTCTTT
CDR3aa: CASSLAKGPSFEAFF

v_gene: TRBV30
d_gene: -
j_gene: TRBJ1-4
len: 15
abundance: few
CDR3nt: TGTGCCTGGAGTGTAGGGGGGGCAACTAATGAAAAACTGTTTTTT
CDR3aa: CAWSVGGATNEKLFF

v_gene: TRBV4-2
d_gene: -
j_gene: TRBJ2-6
len: 14
abundance: -
CDR3nt: TGTGCCAGCAGCCGCGGGGCTGGGGCCAACGTCCTGACTTTC
CDR3aa: CASSRGAGANVLTF

v_gene: TRBV29-1
d_gene: TRBD1
j_gene: TRBJ1-2
len: 10
abundance: -
CDR3nt: TGCAGCGTCTTCGGACAGGGTAGGGGATTC
CDR3aa: CSVFGQGRGF

v_gene: TRBV7-6
d_gene: TRBD1
j_gene: TRBJ1-2
len: 15
abundance: -
CDR3nt: TGTGCCAGCAGCCTAGGGACAGGGGTAAACTATGGCTACACCTTC
CDR3aa: CASSLGTGVNYGYTF

v_gene: TRBV9
d_gene: -
j_gene: TRBJ2-6
len: 18
abundance: few
CDR3nt: TGTGCCAGCAGCGTAGCGTATCAGGGCTTCTCTGGGGCCAACGTCCTGACTTTC
CDR3aa: CASSVAYQGFSGANVLTF

v_gene: TRBV5-6
d_gene: TRBD1
j_gene: TRBJ1-2
len: 15
abundance: -
CDR3nt: TGTGCCAGCAGCTTATACCGGGACAGCAACTATGGCTACACCTTC
CDR3aa: CASSLYRDSNYGYTF

v_gene: TRBV7-2
d_gene: -
j_gene: TRBJ2-3
len: 15
abundance: -
CDR3nt: TGTGCCAGCAGCCCACGAGGGGGGGGCACAGATACGCAGTATTTT
CDR3aa: CASSPRGGGTDTQYF

v_gene: TRBV15
d_gene: -
j_gene: TRBJ2-7
len: 15
abundance: once
CDR3nt: TGTGCCACCAGCAGCACCAGGGGCCCCTACTACGAGCAGTACTTC
CDR3aa: CATSSTRGPYYEQYF

v_gene: TRBV25-1
d_gene: -
j_gene: TRBJ2-7
len: 16
abundance: -
CDR3nt: TGTGCCAGCAGTCGTTCGAGGACACGCGGCTCCTACGAGCAGTACTTC
CDR3aa: CASSRSRTRGSYEQYF

v_gene: TRBV30
d_gene: -
j_gene: TRBJ1-2
len: 12
abundance: -
CDR3nt: TGTGCCTGGGAGTGGACAGATTATGGCTACACCTTC
CDR3aa: CAWEWTDYGYTF

v_gene: TRBV7-9
d_gene: -
j_gene: TRBJ2-6
len: 18
abundance: -
CDR3nt: TGTGCCAGCAGCTTAGTAGCCCTTAAAATCTCTGGGGCCAACGTCCTGACTTTC
CDR3aa: CASSLVALKISGANVLTF

v_gene: TRBV5-4
d_gene: -
j_gene: TRBJ2-5
len: 13
abundance: -
CDR3nt: TGTGCCAGCTCACTTAGAGGCAGAGAGACCCAGTACTTC
CDR3aa: CASSLRGRETQYF

v_gene: TRBV18
d_gene: -
j_gene: TRBJ2-7
len: 15
abundance: -
CDR3nt: TGTGCCAGCTCACTGACCCGGGACAAAGCCTACGAGCAGTACTTC
CDR3aa: CASSLTRDKAYEQYF

v_gene: TRBV14
d_gene: -
j_gene: TRBJ2-7
len: 14
abundance: -
CDR3nt: TGTGCCAGCAGCTTTGGCGGAAGCTCCTACGAGCAGTACTTC
CDR3aa: CASSFGGSSYEQYF

v_gene: TRBV2
d_gene: TRBD1
j_gene: TRBJ1-5
len: 14
abundance: -
CDR3nt: TGTGCCAGCACGGGACAGTATAGCAATCAGCCCCAGCATTTT
CDR3aa: CASTGQYSNQPQHF

v_gene: TRBV5-1
d_gene: TRBD1
j_gene: TRBJ1-1
len: 13
abundance: -
CDR3nt: TGCGCCAGCAGGGGACAGACGAACACTGAAGCTTTCTTT
CDR3aa: CASRGQTNTEAFF

v_gene: TRBV6-4
d_gene: -
j_gene: TRBJ1-2
len: 16
abundance: -
CDR3nt: TGTGCCAGCAGTGCAGAGGGCGCCGCCTCGACGGGTGGCTACACCTTC
CDR3aa: CASSAEGAASTGGYTF

v_gene: TRBV11-2
d_gene: -
j_gene: TRBJ2-5
len: 17
abundance: -
CDR3nt: TGTGCCAGCAGCTTCGGCGGACAAGTGATAAAACAAGAGACCCAGTACTTC
CDR3aa: CASSFGGQVIKQETQYF

v_gene: TRBV5-1
d_gene: TRBD1
j_gene: TRBJ2-7
len: 15
abundance: -
CDR3nt: TGCGCCAGCAGCCCAGGGGACAGACTAACCTACGAGCAGTACTTC
CDR3aa: CASSPGDRLTYEQYF

v_gene: TRBV27
d_gene: TRBD2
j_gene: TRBJ2-5
len: 12
abundance: -
CDR3nt: TGTGCCACCAGCGGGGGGCAAGAGACCCAGTACTTC
CDR3aa: CATSGGQETQYF

v_gene: TRBV6-5
d_gene: TRBD1
j_gene: TRBJ1-1
len: 15
abundance: -
CDR3nt: TGTGCCAGCAGTTACTCGACAGGGGGTAGCACTGAAGCTTTCTTT
CDR3aa: CASSYSTGGSTEAFF

v_gene: TRBV14
d_gene: TRBD2
j_gene: TRBJ2-3
len: 13
abundance: -
CDR3nt: TGTGCCAGCAGCGGGCACGGGGCTAGCGGGCCCTATTTT
CDR3aa: CASSGHGASGPYF

v_gene: TRBV19
d_gene: TRBD1
j_gene: TRBJ1-4
len: 16
abundance: -
CDR3nt: TGTGCCAGTAGTAACACCAGGGGGCCCACTAATGAAAAACTGTTTTTT
CDR3aa: CASSNTRGPTNEKLFF

v_gene: TRBV18
d_gene: -
j_gene: TRBJ2-7
len: 13
abundance: -
CDR3nt: TGTGCCAGCTCACCGGTAGGAGCCTACGAGCAGTACTTC
CDR3aa: CASSPVGAYEQYF

v_gene: TRBV5-3
d_gene: -
j_gene: TRBJ1-3
len: 17
abundance: -
CDR3nt: TGTGCCAGAAGCCCGGGGGACCGCTTGAGCTCTGGAAACACCATATATTTT
CDR3aa: CARSPGDRLSSGNTIYF

v_gene: TRBV28
d_gene: TRBD1
j_gene: TRBJ1-2
len: 14
abundance: -
CDR3nt: TGTGCCAGCAGCACCGGACAGGCCATCATCGGCTACACCTTC
CDR3aa: CASSTGQAIIGYTF

v_gene: TRBV18
d_gene: TRBD2
j_gene: TRBJ2-1
len: 12
abundance: once
CDR3nt: TGTGCCAGCTCACCGAGGGGACTAGATACGTTCTTC
CDR3aa: CASSPRGLDTFF

v_gene: TRBV19
d_gene: -
j_gene: TRBJ2-7
len: 14
abundance: -
CDR3nt: TGTGCCAGTATTTCACCGGGACACCCCTACGAGCAGTACTTC
CDR3aa: CASISPGHPYEQYF

v_gene: TRBV28
d_gene: TRBD1
j_gene: TRBJ1-3
len: 12
abundance: -
CDR3nt: TGTGCCAGCGCAGGACAGGGACTCTCCATATATTTT
CDR3aa: CASAGQGLSIYF

v_gene: TRBV21-1
d_gene: -
j_gene: TRBJ2-3
len: 19
abundance: -
CDR3nt: TGTGCCAGCTTTAAGTCGTCGCAACATTTGGCAGGGGTTGAGGATACGCAGTATTTT
CDR3aa: CASFKSSQHLAGVEDTQYF

v_gene: TRBV9
d_gene: TRBD2
j_gene: TRBJ2-5
len: 15
abundance: -
CDR3nt: TGTGCCAGCAGCGCCCGGGACTACAACATGGCGGCCCAGTACTTC
CDR3aa: CASSARDYNMAAQYF

v_gene: TRBV7-8
d_gene: -
j_gene: TRBJ1-5
len: 15
abundance: -
CDR3nt: TGTGCCAGCAGCTTGCAATGGGGCATGGATCAGCCCCAGCATTTT
CDR3aa: CASSLQWGMDQPQHF

v_gene: TRBV19
d_gene: -
j_gene: TRBJ2-7
len: 14
abundance: once
CDR3nt: TGTGCCAGTAGTATCCAAGTCGGGACCTACGAGCAGTACTTC
CDR3aa: CASSIQVGTYEQYF

v_gene: TRBV7-2
d_gene: -
j_gene: TRBJ1-5
len: 15
abundance: -
CDR3nt: TGTGCCAGCAGCAAGGACAGCTATAGCAATCAGCCCCAGCATTTT
CDR3aa: CASSKDSYSNQPQHF

v_gene: TRBV11-2
d_gene: -
j_gene: TRBJ2-5
len: 16
abundance: -
CDR3nt: TGTGCCAGCAGCGGTGGTACCGGGACTGCCCAAGAGACCCAGTACTTC
CDR3aa: CASSGGTGTAQETQYF

v_gene: TRBV29-1
d_gene: -
j_gene: TRBJ2-3
len: 15
abundance: -
CDR3nt: TGCAGCGTTGATCAGCCCAGGGACTCCACAGATACGCAGTATTTT
CDR3aa: CSVDQPRDSTDTQYF